This T cell receptor beta chain originates from a study of cytomegalovirus exposure and HLA in healthy donors. The PCR contained 60 Vbeta and 13 Jbeta primers. The data were produced by immunoSEQ multiplex PCR, yet TCRdb's version contains in-frame clones alone and is incomplete. The profile covers about 130,000 clones, with 75% to 85% appearing a single time and under 3% taken by the ten largest. Per the germline V gene, CDR1 is MNHEY and CDR2 is SVGAGI. The CDR3 sequence is 14 residues long. With 5 bases clipped from V and 8 bases from J, the junction kept 9 bases outside the gene matches. This chain joins TRBV6-5 and TRBJ2-4; TRBD1 aligns across 7 bases. Material: PBMCs. This TCR was sampled from a man aged 30 to 39 in good health and CMV-seronegative. The DNA of the CDR3 is TGTGCCAGCAGTCCGAGAACAGGGGCGTACATTCAGTACTTC. It specifies CASSPRTGAYIQYF.